Sequencing of this T cell receptor beta chain was carried out in a study of cytomegalovirus exposure and HLA in healthy donors. Only one count was recorded for this clone. What it binds is unknown. Points from the study as a whole: In a later analysis, CMV-associated beta chains were mostly HLA-associated, it appeared.

60 Vbeta and 13 Jbeta primers were used in PCR. This table comes from immunoSEQ multiplex PCR, and its TCRdb copy is limited to in-frame clones, with some not included. The sample records about 150,000 clones, around 72% being singletons. Source material: PBMCs. The origin of this receptor is a man between 18 and 29 years old in good health and CMV-seronegative.

The CDR3 sequence: CASSESFTGGPNTGELFF. CDR3 bases: TGCGCCAGCAGTGAGTCGTTTACCGGAGGACCGAACACCGGGGAGCTGTTTTTT. The chain is built from TRBV10-1 and TRBJ2-2; maybe TRBD2 (5 bases). In germline, CDR1 is WNHNN, CDR2 SYGVQD (reference sequence). V was clipped by 0 bases and J by 0 bases, with 14 bases between them. The CDR3 loop spans 18 amino acids.